This is a list of T cell receptor beta chains from one sample in a study. TCRdb reprocessed the 5' RACE reads with MiXCR, giving one entry per CDR3 protein. The sample has about 41,000 distinct CDR3 sequences, about 29% seen once. The sequencing sample was made of memory CD4+ T cells sorted from a lymph node. The source of these receptors is a female donor with breast cancer. Each CDR3 is given with its conserved first and last residue. The order of the fields is J gene, V gene, D gene, clone size, CDR3 DNA, CDR3 protein. D genes are given only for firm matches. Size values are once, few and many counts, or a class for expanded clones, and some rows have none.

>TRBJ2-7|TRBV12-3/TRBV12-4|-|few
TGTGCCAGCAGTCCCCGGAGCTCCTACGAGCAGTACTTC
CASSPRSSYEQYF
>TRBJ1-3|TRBV5-5|-|-
TGTGCCAGCAGCTTGGAGAGCTCTGGAAACACCATATATTTT
CASSLESSGNTIYF
>TRBJ2-7|TRBV5-1|TRBD1|-
TGCGCCAGCAGCTTGAGGGGGACAGGGGTCGACGAGCAGTACTTC
CASSLRGTGVDEQYF
>TRBJ2-7|TRBV12-3/TRBV12-4|-|few
TGTGCCAGCAGTCCCCCTTCCTTCTTAGAGCAGTACTTC
CASSPPSFLEQYF
>TRBJ2-3|TRBV20-1|TRBD1|few
TGTAGTGCTAGAGATCGGACAGGACGAGGGACAGATACGCAGTATTTT
CSARDRTGRGTDTQYF
>TRBJ2-5|TRBV21-1|-|-
TGTGCCAGCAGCAAAGCTATTCCACGGACTAGCGGGAGTGGGGGCGCGGAGACCCAGTACTTC
CASSKAIPRTSGSGGAETQYF
>TRBJ2-1|TRBV6-1|TRBD2|few
TGTGCCAGCTTGGGACTAGCGGGAGAGGTTAGCTCCTACAATGAGCAGTTCTTC
CASLGLAGEVSSYNEQFF
>TRBJ2-5|TRBV2|TRBD2|-
TGTGCCAGCAGGCGGGAGGTCTCCCGTGAGACCCAGTACTTC
CASRREVSRETQYF
>TRBJ2-7|TRBV18|TRBD1|-
TGTGCCAGCTCGCAGGGGGCGCTGGGAGAGCAGTACTTC
CASSQGALGEQYF
>TRBJ1-2|TRBV27|-|-
TGTGCCACCTCGGGCTTCTATGGCTACACCTTC
CATSGFYGYTF
>TRBJ1-5|TRBV12-3/TRBV12-4|TRBD1|-
TGTGCCAGCAGAACAGGGGTACGGCAGCCCCAGCATTTT
CASRTGVRQPQHF
>TRBJ2-5|TRBV5-1|TRBD1|few
TGCGCCAGCAGCTTGGGAGGACAGGGTAAAGAGACCCAGTACTTC
CASSLGGQGKETQYF
>TRBJ2-7|TRBV10-2|-|-
TGCGCCAGCAGTGAGTCGTCGGGGGCCCGATACGAGCAGTACTTC
CASSESSGARYEQYF
>TRBJ1-6|TRBV2|-|-
TGTGCCAGCAGTGAAACAGGGCTCGGGTCACCCCTCCACTTT
CASSETGLGSPLHF